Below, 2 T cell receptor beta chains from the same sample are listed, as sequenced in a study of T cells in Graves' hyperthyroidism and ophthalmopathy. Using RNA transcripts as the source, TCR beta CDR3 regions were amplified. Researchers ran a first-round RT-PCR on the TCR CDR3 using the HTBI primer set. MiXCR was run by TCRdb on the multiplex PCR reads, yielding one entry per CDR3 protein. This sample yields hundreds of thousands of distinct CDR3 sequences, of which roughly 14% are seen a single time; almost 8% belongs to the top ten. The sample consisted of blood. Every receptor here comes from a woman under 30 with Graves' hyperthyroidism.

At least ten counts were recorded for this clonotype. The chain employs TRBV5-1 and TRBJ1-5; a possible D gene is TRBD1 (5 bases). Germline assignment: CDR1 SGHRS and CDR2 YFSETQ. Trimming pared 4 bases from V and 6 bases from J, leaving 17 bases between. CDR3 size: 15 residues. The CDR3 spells CASSPGGGGSQPQHF. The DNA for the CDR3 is TGCGCCAGCAGCCCCGGTGGGGGAGGCAGTCAGCCCCAGCATTTT.

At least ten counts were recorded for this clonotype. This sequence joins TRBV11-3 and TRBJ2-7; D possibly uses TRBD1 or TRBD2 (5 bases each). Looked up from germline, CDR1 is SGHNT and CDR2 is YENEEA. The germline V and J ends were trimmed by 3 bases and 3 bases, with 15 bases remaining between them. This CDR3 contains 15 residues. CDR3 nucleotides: TGTGCCAGCAGCTTTGGGGGTCAGGAATACTACGAGCAGTACTTC. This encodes CASSFGGQEYYEQYF.